This TCR beta chain was identified in a study of shared clonotypes between healthy human individuals. Assay used: immunoSEQ multiplex PCR; TCRdb lists only in-frame clones, some missing. This table holds approximately 1.1 million clones, approximately 78% found once. Germline trimming cut 0 bases from V and 0 bases from J; bases unmatched to any gene: 4. The length of the CDR3 is 19 residues. The germline CDR1 and CDR2 sequences are SGDLS and YYNGEE. Sequenced input: memory CD4+ T cells from PBMCs. Regarding subset: CD45RA-negative fraction. The chain couples TRBV9 to TRBJ2-1, with 15 bases identical to TRBD2. This TCR was recovered from a man younger than 35 in good health. Some clones in this sample may be carry-over from other donors' samples. The CDR3 nucleotides are TGTGCCAGCAGCGTAGGGCCGGGACTAGCGGGAGGCTCCTACAATGAGCAGTTCTTC. Residues: CASSVGPGLAGGSYNEQFF. Based on the CDR3 plus reference TRBV9 and TRBJ2-1, the full variable domain is DSGVTQTPKHLITATGQRVTLRCSPRSGDLSVYWYQQSLDQGLQFLIQYYNGEERAKGNILERFSAQQFPDLHSELNLSSLELGDSALYFCASSVGPGLAGGSYNEQFFGPGTRLTVL.